These 16 T cell receptor beta chains were sequenced from one sample in a study of cytomegalovirus exposure and HLA in healthy donors. Use of 60 Vbeta and 13 Jbeta primers characterized the PCR. Libraries were prepared by immunoSEQ multiplex PCR; TCRdb keeps only in-frame clonotypes and omits some of them. Of around 200,000 clones listed, around 85% are singletons. Sequencing used PBMCs. All receptors come from a man aged 45-65 years in good health and CMV-seronegative.

The CDR3 sequence: CASSPSSGLSYNEQFF. The CDR3 DNA is TGTGCCAGCAGTCCCTCTAGCGGCCTCTCCTACAATGAGCAGTTCTTC. The rearrangement links TRBV2 to TRBJ2-1, with TRBD2 matching over 7 bases. V dropped 5 bases and J dropped 0; count of bases not matched to a gene: 7. The germline CDR1 and CDR2 sequences are SNHLY and FYNNEI. CDR3 length: 16 amino acids.

The genes are TRBV5-5 and TRBJ1-2; 7 nucleotides match TRBD1. V was clipped by 1 base and J by 0 bases; unmatched bases: 9. The CDR3 length is 17 residues. In germline, CDR1 is SGHKS, CDR2 YYEKEE (reference sequence). In DNA, the CDR3 is TGTGCCAGCAGCTTGAGATATGGGACAGATTCTAACTATGGCTACACCTTC. It yields the protein CASSLRYGTDSNYGYTF.

This chain connects TRBV18 to TRBJ1-1; D uncertain. This CDR3 is built from 15 residues. Germline CDR1 reads KGHSH; CDR2 reads LQKENI. The V gene lost 0 bases and the J gene lost 0 bases, with 8 bases spanning the gap. CDR3 nucleotide sequence: TGTGCCAGCTCACCACCAAACAACATGAACACTGAAGCTTTCTTT. Its translation: CASSPPNNMNTEAFF.

The gene calls are TRBV7-2 and TRBJ2-4, with TRBD2 matching 9 bases. The germline gives CDR1 SGHTA, CDR2 FQGNSA. The ends lost 4 bases at V and 0 bases at J; junction bases unmatched: 4. The CDR3 loop spans 16 amino acids. The CDR3 sequence: CASSSLAGIAKNIQYF. The CDR3, as DNA: TGTGCCAGCAGCTCACTAGCGGGCATAGCCAAAAACATTCAGTACTTC. The entire variable domain, with the rest obtained from reference TRBV7-2 and TRBJ2-4, is as follows: GAGVSQSPSNKVTEKGKDVELRCDPISGHTALYWYRQSLGQGLEFLIYFQGNSAPDKSGLPSDRFSAERTGGSVSTLTIQRTQQEDSAVYLCASSSLAGIAKNIQYFGAGTRLSVL.

This rearrangement joins TRBV5-1 to TRBJ2-2; D is perhaps TRBD2 (6 bases). Trimming stripped 4 bases from V and 0 bases from J, with 13 bases between. This CDR3 comprises 16 residues. Germline-derived CDR1 and CDR2 are SGHRS and YFSETQ. The CDR3 sequence: CASSPDRGTNTGELFF. CDR3 sequence (DNA): TGCGCCAGCAGCCCCGACCGGGGGACGAACACCGGGGAGCTGTTTTTT.

The rearrangement links TRBV19 to TRBJ2-3; TRBD2 might be the D (6 bases). This CDR3 spans 16 amino acids. V was cut by 5 bases and J by 3 bases, with 18 bases left in between. Per germline, CDR1 LNHDA and CDR2 SQIVND (reference sequence). CDR3 loop: CASSPGPSAGTDTQYF. The CDR3 region has the DNA TGTGCCAGTAGTCCCGGACCTAGCGCTGGGACAGATACGCAGTATTTT.

This chain joins TRBV9 and TRBJ2-1, with 8 bases fitting TRBD1. Germline CDR1 reads SGDLS; CDR2 reads YYNGEE. Trimming removed 2 bases from V and 4 bases from J; junction bases left unmatched: 5. The CDR3 is made up of 15 amino acids. CDR3: CASSVSGTGYNEQFF. In DNA form, the CDR3 reads TGTGCCAGCAGCGTTTCCGGGACAGGTTACAATGAGCAGTTCTTC.

The gene calls are TRBV11-2 and TRBJ2-7, with a possible D match to TRBD1 (5 bases). Trimming pared 1 base from V and 2 bases from J, leaving 12 bases between. This CDR3 comprises 15 residues. Per the germline V gene, CDR1 is SGHAT and CDR2 is FQNNGV. The CDR3 sequence is CASSLGRQNTYEQYF. The CDR3 DNA reads as TGTGCCAGCAGCTTAGGCCGACAGAATACCTACGAGCAGTACTTC. The full variable domain, with the rest looked up from reference TRBV11-2 and TRBJ2-7, is EAGVAQSPRYKIIEKRQSVAFWCNPISGHATLYWYQQILGQGPKLLIQFQNNGVVDDSQLPKDRFSAERLKGVDSTLKIQPAKLEDSAVYLCASSLGRQNTYEQYFGPGTRLTVT.

This chain connects TRBV30 to TRBJ1-5, with no clear D. The CDR3 consists of 14 residues. The germline V gene encodes CDR1 GTSNPN and CDR2 SVGIG (reference sequence). Trimming left V 2 bases short and J 3 bases short, with 11 bases between. The CDR3 DNA sequence: TGTGCCTGGAGTCCGGGCGGACTCAATCAGCCCCAGCATTTT. This codes for CAWSPGGLNQPQHF. The whole variable domain, filled in from reference TRBV30 and TRBJ1-5, reads SQTIHQWPATLVQPVGSPLSLECTVEGTSNPNLYWYRQAAGRGLQLLFYSVGIGQISSEVPQNLSASRPQDRQFILSSKKLLLSDSGFYLCAWSPGGLNQPQHFGDGTRLSIL.

The V gene is TRBV11-1, the J gene TRBJ2-3; 9 nucleotides line up with TRBD2. The CDR3 covers 17 residues. From germline, CDR1 is SGHAT and CDR2 FQDESV (reference sequence). The ends lost 3 bases at V and 8 bases at J; junction bases unmatched: 15. The CDR3 bases are TGTGCCAGCAGCTTGGCCTTCGCGGGAGGGCCCGATGGTACGCAGTATTTT. Amino acids: CASSLAFAGGPDGTQYF.

There are a few counts of this clone. The chain uses TRBV27 and TRBJ2-7; 9 bases fit TRBD2. The CDR3 runs 16 residues. V trimming: 6 bases; J trimming: 3 bases; junction bases outside the gene matches: 12. CDR1 is MNHEY, CDR2 SMNVEV, per germline (reference sequence). The CDR3: CASRFIWGGRDYEQYF. The CDR3 nucleotides are TGTGCCAGCAGGTTTATTTGGGGCGGGAGGGACTACGAGCAGTACTTC.

The chain joins TRBV5-1 to TRBJ2-1, with 10 bases aligning to TRBD1. This CDR3 comprises 15 residues. Germline V gene data show CDR1 as SGHRS and CDR2 as YFSETQ. Trimming cost V 4 bases and J 5 bases; bases outside gene matches: 6. The CDR3 DNA reads TGCGCCAGCAGCCCGGGGACAGGGGTTAACAATGAGCAGTTCTTC. Its protein is CASSPGTGVNNEQFF.

The gene calls are TRBV11-2 and TRBJ2-1; D remains unclear. The CDR3 has 14 amino acids. Germline CDR1 SGHAT, CDR2 FQNNGV. Deletions cut 1 base from V and 7 bases from J, with 11 bases between. CDR3 residues: CASSLARGGNEQFF. CDR3 nucleotides: TGTGCCAGCAGCTTAGCCCGAGGCGGAAATGAGCAGTTCTTC. Full variable domain (rest looked up from reference TRBV11-2 and TRBJ2-1): EAGVAQSPRYKIIEKRQSVAFWCNPISGHATLYWYQQILGQGPKLLIQFQNNGVVDDSQLPKDRFSAERLKGVDSTLKIQPAKLEDSAVYLCASSLARGGNEQFFGPGTRLTVL.

This sequence joins TRBV30 and TRBJ1-3, with no clear D. CDR1 is GTSNPN and CDR2 is SVGIG in the germline V gene (reference sequence). The CDR3 covers 14 residues. The V gene lost 5 bases and the J gene lost 0 bases, with 11 bases spanning the gap. The DNA for the CDR3 is TGTGCCTGGTCACCTGGGAGCTCTGGAAACACCATATATTTT. This sequence encodes CAWSPGSSGNTIYF.

The rearrangement uses TRBV7-3 and TRBJ2-7; TRBD2 matches 10 bases. The CDR3 spans 14 residues. V shed 0 bases, J shed 4 bases, and the junction held 0 bases outside the gene matches. Germline V lookup: CDR1 SGHTA, CDR2 FQGTGA. The CDR3 DNA follows: TGTGCCAGCAGCTTAACTAGCGGGAGGTACGAGCAGTACTTC. It encodes CASSLTSGRYEQYF.

The chain joins TRBV27 to TRBJ1-2; D remains ambiguous. Trimming removed 1 base from V and 4 bases from J, with 10 bases in between. The CDR3 length is 14 residues. CDR1 and CDR2 from the germline V gene are MNHEY and SMNVEV (reference sequence). CDR3: CASSLFPETYGYTF. CDR3 nucleotide sequence: TGTGCCAGCAGTTTATTCCCAGAAACCTATGGCTACACCTTC.